This entry features one TCR beta chain sequence. What antigen it recognizes has not been identified. Within one base of it there is no much larger clone, and no base qualities were kept. The donors were healthy, HIV-negative adults with no recently reported acute infections or vaccinations. Every donor was a Caucasian adult residing in Nashville, Tennessee, USA. CD8 memory samples consisted of magnetically selected CD45RO+ cells combined with CCR7-negative CD45RA+ effector memory (TemRA) cells. After blood collection by leukapheresis, PBMCs were isolated using Ficoll-Histopaque density gradient centrifugation and then cryopreserved in the vapor phase of liquid nitrogen. Purity and quantity of every magnetically sorted T cell population were checked by analytical flow cytometry. Genomic DNA was isolated from every sorted fraction and measured by UV absorbance on a Nanodrop 2000c. The data were taken from a study of shared clonotypes between healthy human individuals (dated by TCRdb to the early 2020s). With respect to the entire study: The cohort comprised two women and a few men aged 18 to 49 years. To increase sequencing depth and limit assay-specific biases, different laboratories used diverse techniques to prepare libraries and sequence TCR repertoires. Blood TCR repertoires of about five healthy adults were deeply sequenced to estimate repertoire size and the extent of clonotype sharing between individuals. Per donor, three plates each were used for CD4 naive and CD4 memory, two for CD8 naive, and one for CD8 memory. Each donor's leukapheresis produced roughly between roughly 0.85 and 10 billion PBMCs.

Using the deep immunoSEQ assay, TCR CDR3 regions were amplified from genomic DNA by multiplex PCR. For each cell subset, the extracted genomic DNA was distributed evenly across all wells of several immunoSEQ 96-well plates, and each plate served as one replicate. For sorted subsets, roughly 200 ng of genomic DNA, equivalent to some 30,000 T cell genomes, went into each replicate PCR. The purified libraries were quantified using a Qubit 3.0 fluorometer, sized with a Bioanalyzer 2100, and then quantified again using the KAPA Library Quantification kit. A separate single-read 150-cycle Illumina NextSeq 550 flow cell was used to sequence each immunoSEQ 96-well plate. The authors' analysis ran thus. Because the immunoSEQ output included only junctional sequences and no quality scores, the filtering could not be the same as the filtering used for full-length reads. Sequences were annotated with PyIR, a Python wrapper for IgBLAST v1.9, and V/J genes and CDR3 were assigned using IMGT germline references. Reads were removed for weak V/J assignments (E-value above 1e-6), missing CDR3, stop codons, out-of-frame junctions, or ambiguous translated residues. V3J clonotypes were defined by identical inferred V gene, J gene, and CDR3 amino acid sequence. Percentage overlap between repertoires was computed as shared unique clonotypes divided by the size of the smaller repertoire. Richness of each repertoire was evaluated using RTK rarefaction, the Chao1 estimator, and Recon v2.1 estimates of unobserved clonotypes. For all TCRbeta clonotypes obtained by the gDNA method from a handful of donors, generation probabilities were computed with OLGA. Entries here come from immuneACCESS through TCRdb and include only in-frame sequences with V and J called. Some clones fail to appear in such tables; in the studies checked, an unresolved V gene covers under half of the shortfall, and the cause of the remainder is unknown. V and J calls and clone size are given by that table; D and trimming were obtained from the DNA. This sample holds fewer than 850,000 clones; 90% were observed only once. The ten largest clones take up about 34% of the sample.

General conclusions and limits of the study: Compared with non-shared clonotypes, the clonotypes found in all four sorted-subset donors had higher generation probabilities. The genetic and exposure-history diversity represented was limited by the small number of donors. Based on pairwise subsampling, the degree of clonotype sharing among donors was expected to be affected by sequencing depth. Only blood was sampled, and tissue TCR repertoires likely differ from those in blood. About 5% of naive CD4, roughly 3.5% of naive CD8, about 2.5% of memory CD4, and approximately 0.4% of memory CD8 clonotypes were shared across a few donors. Rarefaction of sorted-subset datasets indicated incomplete sequencing despite the large sequencing depth. Naive subsets generally had larger estimated clonotype richness than memory subsets.

CDR1 is given as PRHDT and CDR2 as FYEKMQ, both from the germline V gene (reference sequence). V and J lose 3 bases and 8 bases, and a span of 16 bases separates them. The CDR3 holds 14 amino acids from the cysteine to the phenylalanine. Only the CDR3 DNA stays, 42 bases, in frame from base 1. This clonotype originated in a man younger than 35 in good health. Some clones in this sample may be carry-over from other donors' samples. The chain is encoded by TRBV13 joined to TRBJ1-2; D gene: possibly TRBD1, on 6 matching bases. The sequenced sample consisted of memory CD8+ T cells from PBMCs. What this sample's cell subset or site label stands for: CD45RO+ cells pooled with CCR7-negative TemRA cells. The CDR3 amino acid sequence is: CASSFLTGPWGYTF. The nucleotides read TGTGCCAGCAGCTTTTTAACAGGGCCCTGGGGCTACACCTTC.